Reported below is one T cell receptor beta chain. The antigen is not known. The germline gives CDR1 SEHNR, CDR2 FQNEAQ (reference sequence). The CDR3 extends over 14 amino acids. Trimming removed 7 bases from V and 8 bases from J; junction bases left unmatched: 9. This was the immunoSEQ version 4 assay in survey mode. Genomic DNA was diluted to roughly 10 ng/uL, up to about 1 ug per sample. Sequenced by immunoSEQ multiplex PCR; TCRdb stores in-frame clones only, minus some. Here the sample spans some 21,000 clones, 75% to 80% being singletons. This specimen comes from a study of persistence of HIV-infected CD4 T cells. Lysates of CMV-infected fibroblasts at 8 to 10 ug/mL stimulated these cells. Sorting of responding CD4+ T cells relied on upregulated CD40 ligand together with CD69. These HIV-1-infected adults initiated suppressive ART in chronic infection.

The chain combines TRBV7-9 with TRBJ1-4, with 8 bases matching TRBD1. This receptor was taken from an adult man with HIV who was CMV-seropositive. This sample comprised CD4+ T cells sorted from PBMCs after approximately 19-hour stimulation, obtained from a patient who received antiretroviral therapy. CDR3 region: CASTSGTGREKLFF. Here the CDR3 DNA reads TGTGCCAGCACCTCGGGGACAGGAAGAGAAAAACTGTTTTTT.